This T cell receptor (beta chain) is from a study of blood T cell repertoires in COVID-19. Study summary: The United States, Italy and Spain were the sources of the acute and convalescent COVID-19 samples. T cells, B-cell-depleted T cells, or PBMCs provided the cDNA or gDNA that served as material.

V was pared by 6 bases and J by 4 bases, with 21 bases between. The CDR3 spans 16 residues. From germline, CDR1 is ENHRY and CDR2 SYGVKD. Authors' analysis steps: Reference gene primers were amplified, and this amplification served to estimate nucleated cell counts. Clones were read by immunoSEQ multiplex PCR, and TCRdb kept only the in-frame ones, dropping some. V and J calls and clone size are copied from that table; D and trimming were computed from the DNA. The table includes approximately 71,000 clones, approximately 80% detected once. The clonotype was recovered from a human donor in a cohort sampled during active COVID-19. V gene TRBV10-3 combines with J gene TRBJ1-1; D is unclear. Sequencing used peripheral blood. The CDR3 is CAISPTGVSSVTEAFF. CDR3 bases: TGTGCCATCAGCCCGACCGGGGTGTCTTCGGTCACTGAAGCTTTCTTT.